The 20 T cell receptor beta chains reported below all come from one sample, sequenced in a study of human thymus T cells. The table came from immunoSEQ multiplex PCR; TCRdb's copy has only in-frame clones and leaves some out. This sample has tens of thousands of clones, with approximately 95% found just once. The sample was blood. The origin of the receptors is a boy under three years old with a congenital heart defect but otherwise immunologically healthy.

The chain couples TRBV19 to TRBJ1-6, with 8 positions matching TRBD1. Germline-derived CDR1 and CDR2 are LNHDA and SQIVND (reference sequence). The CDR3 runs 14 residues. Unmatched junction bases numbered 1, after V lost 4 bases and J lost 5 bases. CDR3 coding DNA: TGTGCCAGTAGTACAGGGGGCGATAATTCACCCCTCCACTTT. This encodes CASSTGGDNSPLHF.

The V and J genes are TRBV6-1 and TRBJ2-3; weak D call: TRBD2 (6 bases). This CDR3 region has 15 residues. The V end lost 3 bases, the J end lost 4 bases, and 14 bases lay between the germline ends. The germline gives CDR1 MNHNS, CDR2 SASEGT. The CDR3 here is CASSESGLEADTQYF. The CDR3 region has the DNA TGTGCCAGCAGTGAGAGCGGGCTAGAGGCAGATACGCAGTATTTT.

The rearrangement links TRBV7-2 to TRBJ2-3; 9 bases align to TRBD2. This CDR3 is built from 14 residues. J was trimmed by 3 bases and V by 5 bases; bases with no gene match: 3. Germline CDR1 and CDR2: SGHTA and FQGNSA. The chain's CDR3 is CASSVTSGTDTQYF. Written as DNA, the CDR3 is TGTGCCAGCAGCGTAACTAGCGGGACAGATACGCAGTATTTT.

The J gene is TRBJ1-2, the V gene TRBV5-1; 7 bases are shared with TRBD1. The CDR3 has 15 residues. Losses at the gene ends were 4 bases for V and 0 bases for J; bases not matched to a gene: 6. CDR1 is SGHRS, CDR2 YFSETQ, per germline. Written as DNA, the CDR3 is TGCGCCAGCAGCGGGGCGGGACAGCCTAACTATGGCTACACCTTC. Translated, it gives CASSGAGQPNYGYTF.

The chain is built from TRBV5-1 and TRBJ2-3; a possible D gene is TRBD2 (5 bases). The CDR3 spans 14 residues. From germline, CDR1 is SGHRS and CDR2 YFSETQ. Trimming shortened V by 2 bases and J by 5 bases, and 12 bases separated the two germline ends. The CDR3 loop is CASSFRGEGDTQYF. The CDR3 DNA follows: TGCGCCAGCAGCTTTCGGGGAGAGGGAGATACGCAGTATTTT.

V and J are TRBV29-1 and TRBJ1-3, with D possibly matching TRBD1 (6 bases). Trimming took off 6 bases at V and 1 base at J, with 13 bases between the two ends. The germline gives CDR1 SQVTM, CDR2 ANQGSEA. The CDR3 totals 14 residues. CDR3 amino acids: CSVLTGSSGNTIYF. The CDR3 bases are TGCAGCGTGCTTACAGGGAGTTCTGGAAACACCATATATTTT.

This chain's CDR3 is CASTFTGNTEAFF. DNA for the CDR3: TGTGCCAGCACCTTCACAGGGAACACTGAAGCTTTCTTT. The J gene is TRBJ1-1, the V gene TRBV11-2; a possible D gene is TRBD1 (5 bases). CDR3 length equals 13 residues. V was cut by 7 bases and J by 1 base, with 10 bases left in between. The germline V gene encodes CDR1 SGHAT and CDR2 FQNNGV. The full variable domain, its missing parts supplied by reference TRBV11-2 and TRBJ1-1, is EAGVAQSPRYKIIEKRQSVAFWCNPISGHATLYWYQQILGQGPKLLIQFQNNGVVDDSQLPKDRFSAERLKGVDSTLKIQPAKLEDSAVYLCASTFTGNTEAFFGQGTRLTVV.

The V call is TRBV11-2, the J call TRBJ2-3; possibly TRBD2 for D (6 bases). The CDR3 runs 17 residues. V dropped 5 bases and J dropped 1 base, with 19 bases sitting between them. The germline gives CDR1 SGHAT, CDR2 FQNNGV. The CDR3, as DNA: TGTGCCAGCAGCCGACGACCCGGGACTCGGGGCACAGATACGCAGTATTTT. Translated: CASSRRPGTRGTDTQYF.

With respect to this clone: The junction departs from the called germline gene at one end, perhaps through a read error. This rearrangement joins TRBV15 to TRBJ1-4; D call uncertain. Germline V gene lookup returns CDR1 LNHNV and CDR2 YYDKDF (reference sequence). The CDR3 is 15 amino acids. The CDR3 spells CATSRGPPTNEKLFF. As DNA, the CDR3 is TGTGCCACCAGCAGAGGTCCACCGACTAACGAAAAACTGTTTTTT.

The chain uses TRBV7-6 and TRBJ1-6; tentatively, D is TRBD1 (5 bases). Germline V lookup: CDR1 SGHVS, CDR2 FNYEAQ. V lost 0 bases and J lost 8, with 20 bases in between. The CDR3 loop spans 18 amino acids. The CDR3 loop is CASSLAVGERGGHSPLHF. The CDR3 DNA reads TGTGCCAGCAGCTTAGCGGTTGGAGAGAGGGGAGGTCATTCACCCCTCCACTTT.

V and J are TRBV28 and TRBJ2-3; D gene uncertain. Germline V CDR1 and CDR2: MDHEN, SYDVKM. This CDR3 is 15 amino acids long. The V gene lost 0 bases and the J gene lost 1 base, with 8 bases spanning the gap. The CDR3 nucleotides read TGTGCCAGCAGTTTATGGGATTACGGCACAGATACGCAGTATTTT. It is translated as CASSLWDYGTDTQYF.

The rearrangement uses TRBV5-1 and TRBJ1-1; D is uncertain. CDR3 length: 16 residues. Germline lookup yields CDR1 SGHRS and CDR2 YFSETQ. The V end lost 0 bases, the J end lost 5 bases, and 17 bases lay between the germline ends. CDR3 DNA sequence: TGCGCCAGCAGCTTGGCACTCAACCCGGGCGGGACTGAAGCTTTCTTT. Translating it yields CASSLALNPGGTEAFF.

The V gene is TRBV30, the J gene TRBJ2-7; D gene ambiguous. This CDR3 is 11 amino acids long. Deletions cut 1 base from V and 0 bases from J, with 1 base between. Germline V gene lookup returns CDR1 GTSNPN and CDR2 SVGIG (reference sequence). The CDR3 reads CAWSGSYEQYF. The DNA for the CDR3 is TGTGCCTGGAGTGGCTCCTACGAGCAGTACTTC.

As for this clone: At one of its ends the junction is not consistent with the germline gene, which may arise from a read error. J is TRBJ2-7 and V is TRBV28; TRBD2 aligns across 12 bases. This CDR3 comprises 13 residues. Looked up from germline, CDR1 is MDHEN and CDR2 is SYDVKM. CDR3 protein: CASSLGLAGFIIF. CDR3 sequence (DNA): TGTGCCAGCAGTTTAGGACTAGCGGGATTCATTATTTTC. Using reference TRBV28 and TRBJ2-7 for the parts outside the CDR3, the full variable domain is DVKVTQSSRYLVKRTGEKVFLECVQDMDHENMFWYRQDPGLGLRLIYFSYDVKMKEKGDIPEGYSVSREKKERFSLILESASTNQTSMYLCASSLGLAGFIIFGPGTRLTVT.

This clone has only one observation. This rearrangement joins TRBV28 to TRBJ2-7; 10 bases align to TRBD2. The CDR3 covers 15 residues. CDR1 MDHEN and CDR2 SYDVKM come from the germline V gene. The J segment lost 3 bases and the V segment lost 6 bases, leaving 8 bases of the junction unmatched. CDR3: CASSSGGTSDYEQYF. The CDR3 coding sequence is TGTGCCAGCAGCTCTGGCGGGACTAGCGACTACGAGCAGTACTTC.

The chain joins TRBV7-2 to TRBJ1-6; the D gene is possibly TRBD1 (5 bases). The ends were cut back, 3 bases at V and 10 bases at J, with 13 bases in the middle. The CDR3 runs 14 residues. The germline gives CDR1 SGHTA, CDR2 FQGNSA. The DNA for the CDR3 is TGTGCCAGCAGCTTTTCAACAGGTCCCTCACCCCTCCACTTT. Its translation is CASSFSTGPSPLHF.

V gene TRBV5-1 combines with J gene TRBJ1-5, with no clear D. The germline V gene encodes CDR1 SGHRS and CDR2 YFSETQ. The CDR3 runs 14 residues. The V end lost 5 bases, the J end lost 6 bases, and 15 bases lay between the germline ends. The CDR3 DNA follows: TGCGCCAGCAGGATGCCCACGGTATGTCAGCCCCAGCATTTT. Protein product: CASRMPTVCQPQHF.

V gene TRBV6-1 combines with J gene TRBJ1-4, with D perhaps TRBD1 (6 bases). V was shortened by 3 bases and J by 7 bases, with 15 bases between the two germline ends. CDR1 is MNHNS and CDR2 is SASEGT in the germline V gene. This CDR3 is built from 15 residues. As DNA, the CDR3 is TGTGCCAGCAGTGACACAAGGAGGGGGGGTGAAAAACTGTTTTTT. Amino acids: CASSDTRRGGEKLFF.

The CDR3 region has the DNA TGTGCCAGCAGCTTCGGGACAGGGGGCCCCAATCAGCCCCAGCATTTT. Its translation is CASSFGTGGPNQPQHF. This chain connects TRBV7-2 to TRBJ1-5, with 12 bases fitting TRBD1. V was pared by 3 bases and J by 3 bases, with 3 bases of the junction left unmatched. CDR1 SGHTA and CDR2 FQGNSA come from the germline V gene. The CDR3 contains 16 residues.

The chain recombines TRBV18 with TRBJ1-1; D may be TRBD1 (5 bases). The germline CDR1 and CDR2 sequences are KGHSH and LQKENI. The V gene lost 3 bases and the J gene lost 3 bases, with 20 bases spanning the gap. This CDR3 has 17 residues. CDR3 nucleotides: TGTGCCAGCTCACCCCGACCAACGTGGGGGGAGGACACTGAAGCTTTCTTT. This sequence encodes CASSPRPTWGEDTEAFF. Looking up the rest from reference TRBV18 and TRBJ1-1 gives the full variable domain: NAGVMQNPRHLVRRRGQEARLRCSPMKGHSHVYWYRQLPEEGLKFMVYLQKENIIDESGMPKERFSAEFPKEGPSILRIQQVVRGDSAAYFCASSPRPTWGEDTEAFFGQGTRLTVV.